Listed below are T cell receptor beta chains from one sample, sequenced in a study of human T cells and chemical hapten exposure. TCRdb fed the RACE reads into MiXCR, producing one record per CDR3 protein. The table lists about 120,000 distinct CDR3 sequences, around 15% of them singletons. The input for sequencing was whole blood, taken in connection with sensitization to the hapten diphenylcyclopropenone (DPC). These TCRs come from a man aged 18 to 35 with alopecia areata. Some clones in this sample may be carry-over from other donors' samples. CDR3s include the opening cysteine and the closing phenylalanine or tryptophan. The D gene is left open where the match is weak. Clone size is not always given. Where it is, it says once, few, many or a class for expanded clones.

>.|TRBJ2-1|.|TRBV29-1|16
CSVGTGSGFTYNEQFF
TGCAGCGTTGGAACCGGTTCGGGGTTTACCTACAATGAGCAGTTCTTC
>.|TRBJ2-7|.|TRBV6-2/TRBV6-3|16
CASSYSTGGGSYEQYF
TGTGCCAGCAGTTACTCGACAGGCGGAGGTTCCTACGAGCAGTACTTC
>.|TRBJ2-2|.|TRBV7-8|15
CASSFAGLGAGELFF
TGTGCCAGCAGTTTTGCCGGCCTAGGGGCCGGGGAGCTGTTTTTT
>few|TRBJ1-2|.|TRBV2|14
CASSEGLDARGYTF
TGTGCCAGCAGTGAAGGTCTCGACGCACGGGGCTACACCTTC
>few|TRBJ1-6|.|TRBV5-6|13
CASSLWVNSPLHF
TGTGCCAGCAGCTTGTGGGTTAATTCACCCCTCCACTTT
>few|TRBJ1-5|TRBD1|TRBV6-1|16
CASSRTGAEGNQPQHF
TGTGCCAGCAGTCGGACAGGGGCGGAGGGCAATCAGCCCCAGCATTTT
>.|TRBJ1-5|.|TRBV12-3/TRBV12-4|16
CASSLAGNEGNQPQHF
TGTGCCAGCAGTTTAGCAGGGAATGAGGGCAATCAGCCCCAGCATTTT
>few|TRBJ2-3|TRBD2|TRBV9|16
CASSVGTGGGTDTQYF
TGTGCCAGCAGCGTAGGTACGGGGGGTGGCACAGATACGCAGTATTTT
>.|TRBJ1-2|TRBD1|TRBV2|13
CASRNTGDGGYTF
TGTGCCAGCAGAAATACAGGGGACGGTGGCTACACCTTC
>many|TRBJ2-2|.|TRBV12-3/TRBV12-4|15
CASRLSGPNTGELFF
TGTGCCAGCAGGTTAAGCGGACCGAACACCGGGGAGCTGTTTTTT
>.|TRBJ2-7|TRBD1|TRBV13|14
CASSLQGAVYEQYF
TGTGCCAGCAGTCTTCAGGGGGCGGTATACGAGCAGTACTTC
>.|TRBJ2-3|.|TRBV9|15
CASSPNWFSTDTQYF
TGTGCCAGCAGCCCTAATTGGTTCAGCACAGATACGCAGTATTTT
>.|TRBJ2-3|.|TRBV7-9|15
CASSLVGGEPDTQYF
TGTGCCAGCAGCTTAGTGGGCGGGGAACCAGATACGCAGTATTTT
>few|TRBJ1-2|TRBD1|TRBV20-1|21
CSAQTPGQGAINDPQDYGYTF
TGCAGTGCTCAGACCCCGGGACAGGGGGCTATCAACGACCCTCAAGACTATGGCTACACCTTC
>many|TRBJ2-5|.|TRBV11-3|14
CASSLTGAQETQYF
TGTGCCAGCAGCTTAACCGGTGCACAAGAGACCCAGTACTTC